What follows is one T cell receptor beta chain and its context. The repertoire was sequenced with immunoSEQ multiplex PCR; TCRdb's copy has only in-frame clones and lacks some. The sample consists of 6,000 to 8,000 clones, roughly 80% of them appearing once. Repeated repertoire sampling spanned the course of chemoradiotherapy. CDR1 is LNHDA and CDR2 is SQIVND in the germline V gene (reference sequence). This CDR3 is built from 14 residues. Trimming stripped 5 bases from V and 7 bases from J, with 14 bases between. This sample stems from a study of chemoradiotherapy in HPV16-positive cancers. This receptor was taken from a human donor with HPV-associated anogenital cancer. The starting material was blood, obtained from a patient who underwent chemoradiotherapy. The gene calls are TRBV19 and TRBJ2-2; tentatively, D is TRBD2 (6 bases). CDR3 residues: CASSPRLEGGELFF. The CDR3 nucleotides read TGTGCCAGTAGTCCACGACTAGAAGGCGGGGAGCTGTTTTTT.